The 22 T cell receptor beta chains below were found in one sample sequenced in a study of monozygotic twins with inflammatory bowel disease. TCRdb re-called the 5' RACE reads; one entry per CDR3 protein, DNA not given. This sample's table reports around 140,000 distinct CDR3 sequences. What was sequenced was blood. The receptors were gathered from a human donor with ulcerative colitis or Crohn's disease, or a healthy co-twin of an affected twin (not recorded which).

The J gene is TRBJ1-5, the V gene TRBV7-6; the D gene TCRdb calls, TRBD1, cannot be checked with no DNA. The CDR3 totals 14 residues. In germline, CDR1 is SGHVS, CDR2 FNYEAQ. CDR3 region: CASSDRGLNQPQHF.

V is TRBV3-1 and J is TRBJ2-7. This CDR3 has 16 amino acids. CDR1 LGHDT and CDR2 YNNKEL come from the germline V gene (reference sequence). The CDR3 sequence is CASSRARVTWSYEQYF.

The rearrangement joins TRBV7-2 to TRBJ2-7; without DNA, the TCRdb call of TRBD1 cannot be checked. The CDR3 is 16 amino acids. Germline V gives CDR1 SGHTA, CDR2 FQGNSA. CDR3 sequence: CASSLAPGTGYYEQYF.

The rearrangement joins TRBV5-4 to TRBJ1-2. The CDR3 loop spans 14 amino acids. Germline CDR1 SGHNT, CDR2 YYREEE (reference sequence). The CDR3 here is CASSLDGSNYGYTF.

The rearrangement joins TRBV4-1 to TRBJ2-5. CDR1 and CDR2 (germline): MGHRA, YSYEKL. The CDR3 runs 13 residues. The CDR3 loop is CASSQVNEETQYF.

The chain recombines TRBV6-2 or TRBV6-3 with TRBJ1-1; TCRdb reports TRBD1, a call that lacks DNA to check it against. The CDR3 runs to 15 residues. Germline CDR1 MNHEY, CDR2 SVGEGT. The CDR3 here is CASSYSTGVQTEAFF.

V and J are TRBV5-1 and TRBJ1-2; TCRdb outputs TRBD1, but without DNA this stays unchecked. This CDR3 has 12 amino acids. Germline V gene sequence: CDR1 SGHRS, CDR2 YFSETQ. CDR3 region: CASSRDTYGYTF.

V gene TRBV20-1 combines with J gene TRBJ1-2. CDR1 is DFQATT and CDR2 is SNEGSKA in the germline V gene (reference sequence). This CDR3 contains 16 residues. The chain's CDR3 is CSARTAAGSLNYGYTF.

The chain combines TRBV20-1 with TRBJ2-1. The CDR3 consists of 12 residues. Looked up from germline, CDR1 is DFQATT and CDR2 is SNEGSKA (reference sequence). This chain's CDR3 is CSANMAHNEQFF.

The rearrangement joins TRBV10-3 to TRBJ1-1; TCRdb proposes TRBD1, but this gene call is untestable without DNA. The germline V gene has CDR1 ENHRY and CDR2 SYGVKD. The CDR3 totals 15 residues. CDR3 loop: CAISNNWGSNTEAFF.

The gene calls are TRBV18 and TRBJ1-2. Germline CDR1 KGHSH, CDR2 LQKENI. This CDR3 has 14 residues. The CDR3 spells CASSPPTNLHGYTF.

This chain connects TRBV6-1 to TRBJ2-1. Germline V gene sequence: CDR1 MNHNS, CDR2 SASEGT. The CDR3 is 16 residues long. CDR3 in amino acids: CASTLRGFSSYNEQFF.

J is TRBJ1-2 and V is TRBV4-1. In germline, CDR1 is MGHRA, CDR2 YSYEKL. This CDR3 is built from 15 residues. CDR3 in amino acids: CASSQEPTVPYGYTF.

The gene calls are TRBV4-3 and TRBJ2-7; TCRdb's D call, TRBD1, is unchecked because there is no DNA. CDR1 and CDR2 from the germline V gene are LGHNA and YSLEER. The length of the CDR3 is 13 residues. CDR3 residues: CASSQSPDSEQYF.

This chain links TRBV7-9 with TRBJ2-7; with no DNA, the TCRdb D assignment of TRBD1 cannot be verified. The germline V gene has CDR1 SEHNR and CDR2 FQNEAQ (reference sequence). The CDR3 consists of 13 residues. CDR3 amino acids: CASSWTGPYEQYF. The full variable domain, its missing parts supplied by reference TRBV7-9 and TRBJ2-7, is DTGVSQNPRHKITKRGQNVTFRCDPISEHNRLYWYRQTLGQGPEFLTYFQNEAQLEKSRLLSDRFSAERPKGSFSTLEIQRTEQGDSAMYLCASSWTGPYEQYFGPGTRLTVT.

V and J are TRBV5-1 and TRBJ1-1; TCRdb designates TRBD1, a call that cannot be tested without DNA. The CDR3 consists of 18 residues. The germline gives CDR1 SGHRS, CDR2 YFSETQ. The chain's CDR3 is CASSLRYFGQGKGTEAFF.

This sequence joins TRBV5-6 and TRBJ2-7. CDR1 is SGHDT and CDR2 is YYEEEE in the germline V gene. The CDR3 is 16 amino acids. The CDR3 reads CASSLEPDSESYEQYF.

The V gene is TRBV10-3, the J gene TRBJ2-7; the D call from TCRdb, TRBD1, cannot be confirmed without DNA. Germline assignment: CDR1 ENHRY and CDR2 SYGVKD. The CDR3 sequence is 12 residues long. CDR3 sequence: CAIGRTDNEQYF.

This chain uses TRBV29-1 with TRBJ1-4. The CDR3 consists of 14 residues. CDR1 is SQVTM and CDR2 is ANQGSEA in the germline V gene. CDR3 residues: CSVDNGGANEKLFF.

V usage is TRBV7-9 and J usage is TRBJ2-1; without DNA, the TCRdb call of TRBD2 cannot be checked. Germline V CDR1 and CDR2: SEHNR, FQNEAQ (reference sequence). CDR3 size: 12 residues. CDR3 sequence reads: CASSRVLAEQFF.

The CDR3 sequence: CASSQYSGEIFQETQHF. The genes are TRBV5-1 and TRBJ2-5; lacking DNA, the TRBD2 call made by TCRdb goes unchecked. Germline V gene lookup returns CDR1 SGHRS and CDR2 YFSETQ. This CDR3 has 17 amino acids.

The chain combines TRBV18 with TRBJ2-7; TCRdb's D call, TRBD1, is unchecked because there is no DNA. From germline, CDR1 is KGHSH and CDR2 LQKENI. The CDR3 extends over 13 amino acids. The CDR3: CASSPLAGDEQYF.